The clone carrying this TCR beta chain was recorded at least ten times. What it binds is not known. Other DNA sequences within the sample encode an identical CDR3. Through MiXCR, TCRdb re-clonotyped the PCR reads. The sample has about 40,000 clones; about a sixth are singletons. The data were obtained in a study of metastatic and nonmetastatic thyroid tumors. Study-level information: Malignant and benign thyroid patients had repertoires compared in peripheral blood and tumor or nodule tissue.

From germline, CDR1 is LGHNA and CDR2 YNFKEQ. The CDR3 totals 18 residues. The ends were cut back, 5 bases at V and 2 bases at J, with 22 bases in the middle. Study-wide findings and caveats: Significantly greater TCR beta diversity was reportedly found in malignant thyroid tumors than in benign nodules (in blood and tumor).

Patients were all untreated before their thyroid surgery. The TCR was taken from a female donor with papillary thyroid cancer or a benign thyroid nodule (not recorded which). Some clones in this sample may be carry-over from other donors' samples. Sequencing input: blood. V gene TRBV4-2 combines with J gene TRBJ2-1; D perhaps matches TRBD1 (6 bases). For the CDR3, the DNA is TGTGCCAGCAGCACACCCCGCCCAAGAGGACAGACCTACAATGAGCAGTTCTTC. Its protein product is CASSTPRPRGQTYNEQFF.